This T cell receptor beta chain is from a study of OX40 agonist ivuxolimab in advanced cancers. Whole-study context: Of the patients, three showed partial responses, one with hepatocellular carcinoma and two with cutaneous melanoma.

This CDR3 is 15 amino acids long. Germline CDR1 is LNHNV and CDR2 is YYDKDF (reference sequence). V was trimmed by 4 bases and J by 4 bases, leaving 14 bases between them. Profiled with immunoSEQ multiplex PCR; TCRdb holds only in-frame clones, not every one. Of about 89,000 clones in the sample, about 88% were seen once. This clone was found a few times. This rearrangement joins TRBV15 to TRBJ2-1; no definite D call. The receptor was derived from an adult with an advanced solid tumor such as melanoma, head and neck, liver or kidney cancer. Sequenced material: CD4+ or CD8+ T cells sorted from blood, taken in a trial of the OX40 agonist ivuxolimab. The CDR3 nucleotides read TGTGCCACCAGCATCGCCAGGTTGAAATACAATGAGCAGTTCTTC. This codes for CATSIARLKYNEQFF. Using reference TRBV15 and TRBJ2-1 for the parts outside the CDR3, the full variable domain is DAMVIQNPRYQVTQFGKPVTLSCSQTLNHNVMYWYQQKSSQAPKLLFHYYDKDFNNEADTPDNFQSRRPNTSFCFLDIRSPGLGDTAMYLCATSIARLKYNEQFFGPGTRLTVL.